The 2 T cell receptor beta chains listed next were all sequenced from one sample in a study of T cell responses to AZD1222 COVID-19 vaccine. The method was immunoSEQ multiplex PCR; TCRdb's version includes in-frame clones alone and lacks a portion of them. This table has some 150,000 clones, around 90% appearing once. The sequenced sample was peripheral blood, obtained on day 0 of MenACWY control vaccination. The receptors were gathered from an adult in good health.

With regard to this clone: The same CDR3 arises from other DNA sequences in this sample as well. This chain connects TRBV20-1 to TRBJ2-5; D is ambiguous. CDR1 is DFQATT, CDR2 SNEGSKA, per germline (reference sequence). The V gene lost 5 bases and the J gene lost 3 bases, with 4 bases spanning the gap. The CDR3 totals 10 residues. The CDR3 sequence is CSAGEETQYF. The CDR3 DNA is TGCAGTGCTGGGGAAGAGACCCAGTACTTC.

The rearrangement links TRBV27 to TRBJ1-2; D unclear. Germline CDR1 reads MNHEY; CDR2 reads SMNVEV (reference sequence). This CDR3 is 14 amino acids long. Trimming took off 0 bases at V and 4 bases at J, with 9 bases between the two ends. CDR3 in DNA: TGTGCCAGCAGTTTATCCAAGTCGGTCTATGGCTACACCTTC. Translated: CASSLSKSVYGYTF.